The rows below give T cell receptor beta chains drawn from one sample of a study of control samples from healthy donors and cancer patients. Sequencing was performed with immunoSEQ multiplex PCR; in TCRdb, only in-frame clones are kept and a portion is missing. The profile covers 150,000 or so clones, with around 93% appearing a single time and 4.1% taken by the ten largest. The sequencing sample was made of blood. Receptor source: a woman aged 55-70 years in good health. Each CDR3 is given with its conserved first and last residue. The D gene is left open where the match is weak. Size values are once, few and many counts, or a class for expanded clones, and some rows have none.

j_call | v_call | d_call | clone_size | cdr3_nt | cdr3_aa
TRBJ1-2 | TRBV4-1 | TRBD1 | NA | TGCGCCAGCAGCCAAGGTACAGGGGGATTCGACTATGGCTACACCTTC | CASSQGTGGFDYGYTF
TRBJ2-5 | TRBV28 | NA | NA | TGTGCCAGCAGTGAATCCCAAGAGACCCAGTACTTC | CASSESQETQYF
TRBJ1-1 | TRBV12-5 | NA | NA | TGTGCTAGCGTGGGGTTGGCGGGGACTGAAGCTTTCTTT | CASVGLAGTEAFF
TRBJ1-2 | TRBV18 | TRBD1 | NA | TGTGCCAGCTCACCAACAGGGGAAGCAGCTAACTATGGCTACACCTTC | CASSPTGEAANYGYTF
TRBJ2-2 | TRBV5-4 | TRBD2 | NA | TGTGCCAGCAGCTTGGCCCAGCGGGGGTCTCACGGGGAGCTGTTTTTT | CASSLAQRGSHGELFF
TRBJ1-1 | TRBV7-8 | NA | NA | TGTGCCAGCAGCATGACAGTGAACACTGAAGCTTTCTTT | CASSMTVNTEAFF
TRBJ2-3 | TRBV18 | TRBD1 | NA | TGTGCCAGCTCACCCCAGACAGGGGGCGTCACAGATACGCAGTATTTT | CASSPQTGGVTDTQYF
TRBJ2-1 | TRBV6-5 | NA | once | TGTGCCAGCGCACCTCAAAGTGAGGGAAGGAATGAGCAGTTCTTC | CASAPQSEGRNEQFF
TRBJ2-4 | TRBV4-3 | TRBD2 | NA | TGCGCCAGCAGCCAAGACCTGGCTAGCGGGGGGGCGAAAGAAGCCAAAAACATTCAGTACTTC | CASSQDLASGGAKEAKNIQYF
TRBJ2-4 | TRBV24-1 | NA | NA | TGTGCCGCCCGATGGCGGAAATTAGCCAAAAACATTCAGTACTTC | CAARWRKLAKNIQYF
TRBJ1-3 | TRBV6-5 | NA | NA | TGTGCCAGTAACGGGGCATCGGCTGGAAACACCATATATTTT | CASNGASAGNTIYF
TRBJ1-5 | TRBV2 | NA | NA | TGTGCCAGCAGTGGGGGGGGTAGGCCCCAGCATTTT | CASSGGGRPQHF
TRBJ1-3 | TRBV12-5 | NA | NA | TGTGCTAGTGGTTTGACCTATCAGAACAGGGCGAGCTCTGGAAACACCATATATTTT | CASGLTYQNRASSGNTIYF
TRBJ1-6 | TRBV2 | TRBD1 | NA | TGTGCCAGCAACCTAGAGACCAGGGGGTTTAATTCACCCCTCCACTTT | CASNLETRGFNSPLHF
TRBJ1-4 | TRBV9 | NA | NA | TGTGCCAGCAGCGGCCAGGCAACTAATGAAAAACTGTTTTTT | CASSGQATNEKLFF
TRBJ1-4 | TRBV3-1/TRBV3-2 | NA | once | TGTGCCAGCAGTTTACGAAATGAAAAACTGTTTTTT | CASSLRNEKLFF
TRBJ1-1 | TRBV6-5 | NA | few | TGTGCCAGCAGTTACGAACCGGGACACAAGAACACTGAAGCTTTCTTT | CASSYEPGHKNTEAFF
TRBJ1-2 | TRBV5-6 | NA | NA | TGTGCCAGCAGCTCGACGGCTATCTATGGCTACACCTTC | CASSSTAIYGYTF
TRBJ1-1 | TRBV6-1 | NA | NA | TGTGCCAGCAGTGAAACCCGGACAGTGAACACTGAAGCTTTCTTT | CASSETRTVNTEAFF
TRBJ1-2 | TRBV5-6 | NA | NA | TGTGCCAGCAGCTTGGCCTTGGGGGGCGGTATATATGGCTACACCTTC | CASSLALGGGIYGYTF
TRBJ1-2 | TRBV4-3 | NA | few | TGCGCCAGCAGCCAAGAAACGGAAAGCTATGGCTACACCTTC | CASSQETESYGYTF
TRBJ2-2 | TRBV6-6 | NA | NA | TGTGCCAGCAGTCCACAGGAAGGCACCGGGGAGCTGTTTTTT | CASSPQEGTGELFF
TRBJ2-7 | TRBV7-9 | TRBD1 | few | TGTGCCAGCAGCTCCACCCTTTGGACAGGGGGCTCCTACGAGCAGTACTTC | CASSSTLWTGGSYEQYF
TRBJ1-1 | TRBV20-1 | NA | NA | TGCAGGGTGAGCGGACTAACTGAAGCTTTCTTT | CRVSGLTEAFF
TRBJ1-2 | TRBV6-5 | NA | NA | TGTGCCAGCAGTTACGGGGCCTACCCCTCTAACTATGGCTACACCTTC | CASSYGAYPSNYGYTF
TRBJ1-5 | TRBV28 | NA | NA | TGTGCCAGCAGTCTTTTCGGCCAGGGTAAAGAGCCCCAGCATTTT | CASSLFGQGKEPQHF
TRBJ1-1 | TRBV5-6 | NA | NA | TGTGCCAGCAGCTCCCTGGGGCGTGTAGCTTTCTTT | CASSSLGRVAFF
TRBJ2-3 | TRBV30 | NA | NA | TGTGCCTGGATGGCGGAACCCACAGATACGCAGTATTTT | CAWMAEPTDTQYF
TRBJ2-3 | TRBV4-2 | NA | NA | TGTGCCAGCAGCCAAGCCCTAGCAGTGGATACGCAGTATTTT | CASSQALAVDTQYF
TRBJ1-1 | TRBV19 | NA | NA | TGTGCCAGTAGTTTGGGACAAGAGAACACTGAAGCTTTCTTT | CASSLGQENTEAFF
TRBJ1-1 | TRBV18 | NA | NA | TGTGCCAGCTCTTTCCAGAGGAACACTGAAGCTTTCTTT | CASSFQRNTEAFF
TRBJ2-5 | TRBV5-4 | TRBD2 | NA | TGTGCCAGCAGCCTGGGCGGGCGGGGGGCCCAAGAGACCCAGTACTTC | CASSLGGRGAQETQYF
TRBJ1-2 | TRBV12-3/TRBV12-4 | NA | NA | TGTGCCAGCAGTTTAAGTGCCGCCAGTTGCACCTTC | CASSLSAASCTF
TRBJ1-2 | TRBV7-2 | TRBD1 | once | TGTGCCAGCAGCCTCCCAGGGGGTATGGGCTATGGCTACACCTTC | CASSLPGGMGYGYTF
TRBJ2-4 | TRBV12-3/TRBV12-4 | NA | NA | TGTGCCAGCAGTTTAAGAGGGCGGGCAGAGGGGTACTTC | CASSLRGRAEGYF
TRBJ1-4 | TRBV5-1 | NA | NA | TGCGCCAGCAGGGATGGGACGAAACTGTTTTTT | CASRDGTKLFF
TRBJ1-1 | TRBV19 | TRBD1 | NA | TGTGCCAGTAGTATGGGGGACAGGAACACTGAAGCTTTCTTT | CASSMGDRNTEAFF
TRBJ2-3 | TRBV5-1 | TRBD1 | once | TGCGCCAGCAGCAAGGGACAGAGCACAGATACGCAGTATTTT | CASSKGQSTDTQYF
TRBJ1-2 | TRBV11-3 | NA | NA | TGTGCCAGCAGCCAGAAGGACAAACACTATGGCTACACCTTC | CASSQKDKHYGYTF
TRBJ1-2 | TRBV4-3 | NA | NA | TGCGCCAGCAGCCAAGCCCTAGGACAGTATTCGGTTGGCTACACCTTC | CASSQALGQYSVGYTF
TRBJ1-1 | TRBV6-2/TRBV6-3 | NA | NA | TGTGCCAGCAGCCGCCCCCGCCTGGACGGGAACACTGAAGCTTTCTTT | CASSRPRLDGNTEAFF
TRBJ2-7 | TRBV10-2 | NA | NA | TGCGCCAGCAGTGAGTCGACACGTCAGTACTTC | CASSESTRQYF
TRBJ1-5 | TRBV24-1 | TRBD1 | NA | TGTGCCACCAGTGACAGGACAGGGGTGGTTCAGCCCCAGCATTTT | CATSDRTGVVQPQHF
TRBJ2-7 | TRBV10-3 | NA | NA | TGTGCCATCAGTGAATTCAGGGTCGAGGACGAGCAGTACTTC | CAISEFRVEDEQYF
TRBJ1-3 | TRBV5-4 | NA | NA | TGTGCCAGCAGACCCGGTACGGGAAACACCATATATTTT | CASRPGTGNTIYF
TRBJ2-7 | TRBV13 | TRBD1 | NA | TGTGCCAGCAGCCAAGGACAGGGGGGCGAGCAGTACTTC | CASSQGQGGEQYF
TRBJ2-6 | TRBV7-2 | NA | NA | TGTGCCAGCAGCTTGAGCTCTGGGGCCAACGTCCTGACTTTC | CASSLSSGANVLTF
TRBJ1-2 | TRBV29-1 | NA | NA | TGCAGCGTTGTTTGGAATGGCTACACCTTC | CSVVWNGYTF
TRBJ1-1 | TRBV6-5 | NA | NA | TGTGCCAGCAGTTCGGGGAACACTGAAGCTTTCTTT | CASSSGNTEAFF
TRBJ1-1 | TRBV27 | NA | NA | TGTGCCAGCAGTTCTCTTTACGGGGGAGCGGCTGAAGCTTTCTTT | CASSSLYGGAAEAFF
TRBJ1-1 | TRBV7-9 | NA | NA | TGTGCCAGCAGCTCCGTTCATATGAACACTGAAGCTTTCTTT | CASSSVHMNTEAFF
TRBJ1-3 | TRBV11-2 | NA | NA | TGTGCCAGCAGCTTAGTCCCAGGAGGGCGGCACTCTGGAAACACCATATATTTT | CASSLVPGGRHSGNTIYF
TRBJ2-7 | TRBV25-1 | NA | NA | TGTGCCAGCAATAGACAAGACTCCTACGAGCAGTACTTC | CASNRQDSYEQYF
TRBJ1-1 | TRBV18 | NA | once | TGTGCCAGCTCACCACCGCAGGAGGGGGAAGCTTTCTTT | CASSPPQEGEAFF
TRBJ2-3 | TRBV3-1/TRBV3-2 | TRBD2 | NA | TGTGCCAGCAGTGGGGGCGGGGGGGCGTCTGATACGCAGTATTTT | CASSGGGGASDTQYF